This passage covers 2 T cell receptor beta chains from one sample sequenced in a study of cytomegalovirus exposure and HLA in healthy donors. A multiplex PCR was run with 60 Vbeta primers and 13 Jbeta primers. Using immunoSEQ multiplex PCR, the repertoire was profiled, and TCRdb retains in-frame clones only, with some absent. The data show around 170,000 clones, with roughly 77% seen just once and 1% held by the top ten. The specimen was PBMCs. The receptor set was obtained from a woman aged 45-65 years in good health and CMV-seropositive.

The chain is built from TRBV9 and TRBJ2-5, with unresolved D. CDR3 length: 14 amino acids. Trimming removed 2 bases at V and 0 bases at J, with 8 bases between. The germline gives CDR1 SGDLS, CDR2 YYNGEE. CDR3 bases: TGTGCCAGCAGCGTTTCGAGTTACCAAGAGACCCAGTACTTC. It specifies CASSVSSYQETQYF.

The chain joins TRBV5-6 to TRBJ2-3, with 7 bases that match TRBD2. J lost 2 bases, V lost 6 bases, and 9 bases had no gene match. This CDR3 comprises 15 residues. The germline gives CDR1 SGHDT, CDR2 YYEEEE. Here the CDR3 DNA reads TGTGCCAGCAACACATTGCTAGCGGCCACAGATACGCAGTATTTT. Amino acid sequence: CASNTLLAATDTQYF.